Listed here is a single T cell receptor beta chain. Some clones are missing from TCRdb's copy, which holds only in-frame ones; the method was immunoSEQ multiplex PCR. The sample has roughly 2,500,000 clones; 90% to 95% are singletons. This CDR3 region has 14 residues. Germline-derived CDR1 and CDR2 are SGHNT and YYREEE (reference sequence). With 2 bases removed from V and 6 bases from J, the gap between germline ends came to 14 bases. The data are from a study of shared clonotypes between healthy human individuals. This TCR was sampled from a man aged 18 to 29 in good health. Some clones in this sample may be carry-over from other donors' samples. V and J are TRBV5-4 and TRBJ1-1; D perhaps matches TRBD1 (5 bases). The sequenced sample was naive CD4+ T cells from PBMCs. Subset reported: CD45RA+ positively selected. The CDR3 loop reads CASSFESGRAEAFF. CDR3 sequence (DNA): TGTGCCAGCAGCTTCGAGTCAGGGAGGGCTGAAGCTTTCTTT.